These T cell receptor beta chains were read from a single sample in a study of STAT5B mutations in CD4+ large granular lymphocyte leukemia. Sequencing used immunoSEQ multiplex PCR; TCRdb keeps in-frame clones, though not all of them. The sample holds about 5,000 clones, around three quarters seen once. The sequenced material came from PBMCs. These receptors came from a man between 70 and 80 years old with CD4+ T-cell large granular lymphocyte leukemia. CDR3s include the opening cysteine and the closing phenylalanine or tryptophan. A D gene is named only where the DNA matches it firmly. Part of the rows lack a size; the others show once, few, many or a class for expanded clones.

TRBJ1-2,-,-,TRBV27,TGTGCCAGCAGTTTATGGGGGATTGCGGGGAACTATGGCTACACCTTC,CASSLWGIAGNYGYTF
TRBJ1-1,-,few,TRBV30,TGTGCCTCCTCGGGTGTCGCTGAAGCTTTCTTT,CASSGVAEAFF
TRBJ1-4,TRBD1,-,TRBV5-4,TGTGCCAGCAGCCCGCGACAGGGGTCAGATGAAAAACTGTTTTTT,CASSPRQGSDEKLFF
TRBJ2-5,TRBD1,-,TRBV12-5,TGTGCTAGTGGTTTGGGTACAGGGGGCGCTGGGGAGACCCAGTACTTC,CASGLGTGGAGETQYF
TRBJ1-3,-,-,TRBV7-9,TGTGCCAGCAGCTTCGGGGGGACGGGCTCTGGAAACACCATATATTTT,CASSFGGTGSGNTIYF
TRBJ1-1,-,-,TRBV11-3,TGTGCCAGCAGCTTATTTTTCAGTGGGACTGAAGCTTTCTTT,CASSLFFSGTEAFF
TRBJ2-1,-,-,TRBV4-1,TGCGCCAGCAGCAAGATAGAAGGCAATGAGCAGTTCTTC,CASSKIEGNEQFF
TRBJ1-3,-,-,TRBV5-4,TGTGCCAGCAGCTTGGCAGGGAATGGAAACACCATATATTTT,CASSLAGNGNTIYF
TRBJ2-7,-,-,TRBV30,TGTGCCTGGAGCGACTTTCTTCTATACGAGCAGTACTTC,CAWSDFLLYEQYF
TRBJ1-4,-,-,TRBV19,TGTGCCAGTAGTACTCCCAGGGTATTGGACAAAGAAAAACTGTTTTTT,CASSTPRVLDKEKLFF
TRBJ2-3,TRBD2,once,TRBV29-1,TGCAGCGTTGAACGACGGGGGGCAGATACGCAGTATTTT,CSVERRGADTQYF
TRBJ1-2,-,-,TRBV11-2,TGTGCCAGCAGCGCCGACCGGGCCACTAACTATGGCTACACCTTC,CASSADRATNYGYTF
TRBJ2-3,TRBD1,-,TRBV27,TGTGCCAGCAGTTTATTTCCAGGGGGCTCAGATACGCAGTATTTT,CASSLFPGGSDTQYF
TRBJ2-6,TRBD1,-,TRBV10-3,TGTGCCATCAGTCCCGGGACAGGGGGGGCTGAGGCCAACGTCCTGACTTTC,CAISPGTGGAEANVLTF
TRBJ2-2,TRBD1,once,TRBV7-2,TGTGCCAGCAGCCCCCAACCGTATAGTCCAGGGGGCACCGGGGAGCTGTTTTTT,CASSPQPYSPGGTGELFF
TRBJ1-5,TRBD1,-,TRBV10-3,TGTGCCATCAGTGAGACCGGGACAGGGGATTTTAGTAATCAGCCCCAGCATTTT,CAISETGTGDFSNQPQHF
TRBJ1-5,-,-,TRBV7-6,TGTGCCAGCAGCTCCCTTTTGACTGGGCAGCCCCAGCATTTT,CASSSLLTGQPQHF
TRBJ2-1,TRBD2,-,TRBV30,TGTGCCTCACTAGCGGGGGGAGACTATGAGCAGTTCTTC,CASLAGGDYEQFF
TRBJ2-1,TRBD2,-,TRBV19,TGTGCCAGTAGGGCACTAGCGGGAGGCTATGAGCAGTTCTTC,CASRALAGGYEQFF
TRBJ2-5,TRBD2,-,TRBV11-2,TGTGCCAGCAGCTTAGAGACCGACCGACGACTAGCGGAAGAAGAGACCCAGTACTTC,CASSLETDRRLAEEETQYF
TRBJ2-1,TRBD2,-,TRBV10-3,TGTGCCATCAGGAGGACTAGCGGGGAATACAATGAGCAGTTCTTC,CAIRRTSGEYNEQFF
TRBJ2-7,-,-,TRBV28,TGTGCCAGCAGTTTATGGGACAGATCCTACGAGCAGTACTTC,CASSLWDRSYEQYF
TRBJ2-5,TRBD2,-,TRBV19,TGTGCCAGTAGGGCGGGAGTCCAAGAGACCCAGTACTTC,CASRAGVQETQYF
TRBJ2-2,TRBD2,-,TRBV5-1,TGCGCCAGCAGCCGGGCCCCTAGCGGAAGTACCGGGGAGCTGTTTTTT,CASSRAPSGSTGELFF
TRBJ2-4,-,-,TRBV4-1,TGCGCCAGCAGCCAAGATTTCGGCAGGACTGGAAACATTCAGTACTTC,CASSQDFGRTGNIQYF
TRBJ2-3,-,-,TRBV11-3,TGTGCCACCTCCCCTAAGAGCACAGATACGCAGTATTTT,CATSPKSTDTQYF
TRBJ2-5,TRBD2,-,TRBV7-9,TGTGCCAGCAGCTTAGTGCTAGCGGGGCAAGAGACCCAGTACTTC,CASSLVLAGQETQYF
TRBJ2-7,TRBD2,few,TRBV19,TGTGCCAGTAGCCCCGGGACTAGCGGGGAAATCTCCTACGAGCAGTACTTC,CASSPGTSGEISYEQYF
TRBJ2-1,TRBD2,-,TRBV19,TGTGCCAGTAGGACCGGACTAGCGGCCTCCAATGAGCAGTTCTTC,CASRTGLAASNEQFF
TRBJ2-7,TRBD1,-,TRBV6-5,TGTGCCAGCAGTCTCAACAGGGGTAGTGAAGGCGAGCAGTACTTC,CASSLNRGSEGEQYF
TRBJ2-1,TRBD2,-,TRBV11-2,TGTGCCAGCATCCTATCGGGGACTAGGCCTGACAATGAGCAGTTCTTC,CASILSGTRPDNEQFF
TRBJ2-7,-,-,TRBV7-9,TGTGCCAGCAGCTTTACCATACAACAGGGAGAGTCGTACGAGCAGTACTTC,CASSFTIQQGESYEQYF
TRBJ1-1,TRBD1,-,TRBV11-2,TGTGCCAGCAGCTCGGCCCGGGACAGGGGGCTCGGAGTGGAAACTTTCTTT,CASSSARDRGLGVETFF
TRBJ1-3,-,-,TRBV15,TGTGCCACCAGCAGAGGGACGGTTTCTGGAAACACCATATATTTT,CATSRGTVSGNTIYF
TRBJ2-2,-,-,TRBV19,TGTGCCAGTAGTCACGGGGTACCTACCGGGGAGCTGTTTTTT,CASSHGVPTGELFF
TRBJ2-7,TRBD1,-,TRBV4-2,TGTGCCAGCAGCTCCCCTTGGACAGGGGGGTACGAGCAGTACTTC,CASSSPWTGGYEQYF
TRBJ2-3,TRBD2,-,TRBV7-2,TGTGCCAGCAGCCCGCGGACTAGCGGGTATACGCAGTATTTT,CASSPRTSGYTQYF
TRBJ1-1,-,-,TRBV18,TGTGCCAGCTCACCATTCTTCGGGACGTCGACAAACACTGAAGCTTTCTTT,CASSPFFGTSTNTEAFF
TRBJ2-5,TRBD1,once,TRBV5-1,TGCGCCAGCCTAGAAGGACAGGGGGTCGGGGAGACCCAGTACTTC,CASLEGQGVGETQYF
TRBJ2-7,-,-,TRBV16,TGTGCCAGCAGCCAATTCGGGCCCGCAGGGTTCGTCAACGAGCAGTACTTC,CASSQFGPAGFVNEQYF
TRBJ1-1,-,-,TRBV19,TGTGCCAGTAGTACCTTTCAACAGGGCTCCACTGAAGCTTTCTTT,CASSTFQQGSTEAFF
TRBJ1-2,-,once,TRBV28,TGTGCCAGCGGTGGAACGGAGGACCTCTATGGCTACACCTTC,CASGGTEDLYGYTF
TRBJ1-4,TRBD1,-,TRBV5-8,TGTGCCAGCAGCTTGAGGGGGCGGTTTAATGAAAAACTGTTTTTT,CASSLRGRFNEKLFF
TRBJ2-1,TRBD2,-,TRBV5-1,TGCGCCAGCAGCTTGGCCAGGAGCGGGAGGGCCTCCTACAATGAGCAGTTCTTC,CASSLARSGRASYNEQFF
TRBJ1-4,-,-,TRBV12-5,TGTGCTAGTGGTTCCGCCCGGGGAGCTAATGAAAAACTGTTTTTT,CASGSARGANEKLFF
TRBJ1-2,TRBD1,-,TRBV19,TGTGCCAGTAGTGAGATGACAGGGAATGGTGGCTACACCTTC,CASSEMTGNGGYTF
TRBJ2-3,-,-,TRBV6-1,TGTGCCAGCAGTGAAACCTTTGGGGATCCAGATACGCAGTATTTT,CASSETFGDPDTQYF
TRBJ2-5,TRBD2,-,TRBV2,TGTGCCAGCAGTGGACTAGCGGGAGTCCAAGAGACCCAGTACTTC,CASSGLAGVQETQYF
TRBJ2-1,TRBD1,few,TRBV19,TGTGCCAGTTGGGACAGGGGGGTTCACAATGAGCAGTTCTTC,CASWDRGVHNEQFF
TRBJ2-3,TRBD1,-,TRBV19,TGTGCCAGTAGTAGGGACAGGGGTACCGCAGATACGCAGTATTTT,CASSRDRGTADTQYF
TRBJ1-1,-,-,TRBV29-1,TGCAGCGGGAACAAAGACACTGAAGCTTTCTTT,CSGNKDTEAFF
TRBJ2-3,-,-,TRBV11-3,TGTGCCAGCAGCTCAACAGGGATTAGCACAGATACGCAGTATTTT,CASSSTGISTDTQYF
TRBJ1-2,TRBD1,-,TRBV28,TGTGCCAGCAGGGACGGAGGTGCCGGGACAGGCGTTAACTATGGCTACACCTTC,CASRDGGAGTGVNYGYTF
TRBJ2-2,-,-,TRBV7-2,TGTGCCAGCAGTCGTCGACTGGGCGGGGAGCTGTTTTTT,CASSRRLGGELFF